The clone carrying this T cell receptor beta chain showed up just a few times. Its antigen is still unknown. One entry per CDR3 protein, called by TCRdb with MiXCR from the RT-PCR reads. Found here are about 780,000 distinct CDR3 sequences, roughly 18% of them singletons; the top ten hold roughly 11%. These data originate in a study of response to subunit inactivated influenza vaccine. Study-level findings and limits: The authors suggested that few new T cells are recruited per seasonal influenza vaccination.

The material was PBMCs from blood, obtained more than 4 days after vaccination. This receptor was taken from a man between 50 and 59 years old who received an inactivated influenza vaccine.

CDR3 nucleotide sequence: TGCAGCGCCGAAGGGGGGAGGGACACAGATACGCAGTATTTT. This translates into CSAEGGRDTDTQYF. This rearrangement joins TRBV29-1 to TRBJ2-3; TRBD2 might be the D (7 bases). V lost 7 bases and J 2 bases, leaving 16 bases between the germline ends. CDR3 length: 14 amino acids. Germline CDR1 SQVTM, CDR2 ANQGSEA.